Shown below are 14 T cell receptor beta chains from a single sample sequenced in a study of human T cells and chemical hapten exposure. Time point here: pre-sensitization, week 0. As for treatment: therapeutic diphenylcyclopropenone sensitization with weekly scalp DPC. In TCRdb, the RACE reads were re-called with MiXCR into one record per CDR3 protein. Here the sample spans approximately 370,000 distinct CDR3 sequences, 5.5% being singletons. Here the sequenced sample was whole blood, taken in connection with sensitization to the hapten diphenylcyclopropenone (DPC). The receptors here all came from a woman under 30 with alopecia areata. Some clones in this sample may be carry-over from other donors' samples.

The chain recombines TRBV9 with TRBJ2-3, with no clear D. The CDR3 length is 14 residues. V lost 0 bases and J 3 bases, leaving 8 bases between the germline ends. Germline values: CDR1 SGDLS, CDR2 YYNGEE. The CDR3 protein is CASSVGIGTDTQYF. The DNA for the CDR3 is TGTGCCAGCAGCGTAGGAATAGGGACAGATACGCAGTATTTT.

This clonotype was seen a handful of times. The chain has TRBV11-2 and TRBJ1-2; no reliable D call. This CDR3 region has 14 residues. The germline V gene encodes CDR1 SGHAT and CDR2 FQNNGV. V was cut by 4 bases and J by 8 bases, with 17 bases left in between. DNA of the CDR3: TGTGCCAGCAGCTCCGCCGCGAGAGAGTGGGGCTACACCTTC. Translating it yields CASSSAAREWGYTF.

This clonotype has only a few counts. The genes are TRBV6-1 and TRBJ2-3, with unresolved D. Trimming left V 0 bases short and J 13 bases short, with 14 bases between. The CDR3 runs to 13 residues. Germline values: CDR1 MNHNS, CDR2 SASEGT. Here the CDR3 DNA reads TGTGCCAGCAGTGAAGCCTCTACGCTCTTGGAGTATTTT. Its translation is CASSEASTLLEYF.

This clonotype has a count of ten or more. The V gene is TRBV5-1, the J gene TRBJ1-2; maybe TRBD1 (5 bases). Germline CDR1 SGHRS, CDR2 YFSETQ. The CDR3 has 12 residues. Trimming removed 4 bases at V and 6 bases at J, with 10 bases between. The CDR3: CASSVGVDGYTF. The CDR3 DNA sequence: TGCGCCAGCAGCGTAGGGGTTGATGGCTACACCTTC.

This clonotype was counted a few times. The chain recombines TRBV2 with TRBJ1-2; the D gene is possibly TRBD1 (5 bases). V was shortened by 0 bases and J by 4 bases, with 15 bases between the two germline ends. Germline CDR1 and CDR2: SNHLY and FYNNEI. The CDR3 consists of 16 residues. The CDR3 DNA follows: TGTGCCAGCAGTGAAGCTAAAAGACAGAGCCTCTATGGCTACACCTTC. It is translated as CASSEAKRQSLYGYTF.

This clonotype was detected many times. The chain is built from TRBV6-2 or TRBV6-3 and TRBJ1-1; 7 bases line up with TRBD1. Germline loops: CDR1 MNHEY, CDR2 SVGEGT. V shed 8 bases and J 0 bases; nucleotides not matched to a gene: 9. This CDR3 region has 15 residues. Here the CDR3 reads CASSTGTALNTEAFF. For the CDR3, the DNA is TGTGCCAGCTCCACCGGGACAGCTTTGAACACTGAAGCTTTCTTT.

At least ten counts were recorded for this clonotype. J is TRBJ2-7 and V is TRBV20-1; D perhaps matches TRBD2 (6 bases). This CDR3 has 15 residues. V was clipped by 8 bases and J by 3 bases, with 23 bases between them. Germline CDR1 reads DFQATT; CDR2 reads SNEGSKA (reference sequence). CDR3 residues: CSSREEGKPYYEQYF. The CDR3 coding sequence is TGCAGTTCCAGAGAGGAGGGGAAACCCTACTACGAGCAGTACTTC.

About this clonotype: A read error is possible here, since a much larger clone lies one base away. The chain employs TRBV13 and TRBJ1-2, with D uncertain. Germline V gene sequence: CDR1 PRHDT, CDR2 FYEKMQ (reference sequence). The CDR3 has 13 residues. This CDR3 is CASSRGGDYCYTF. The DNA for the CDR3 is TGTGCCAGCAGCCGCGGAGGCGACTATTGCTACACCTTC.

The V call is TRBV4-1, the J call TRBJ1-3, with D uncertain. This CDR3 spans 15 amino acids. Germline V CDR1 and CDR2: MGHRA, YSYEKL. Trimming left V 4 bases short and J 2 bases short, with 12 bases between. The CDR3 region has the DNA TGCGCCAGCAGCCTCCTCGCGGAGGCTGGAAACACCATATATTTT. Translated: CASSLLAEAGNTIYF.

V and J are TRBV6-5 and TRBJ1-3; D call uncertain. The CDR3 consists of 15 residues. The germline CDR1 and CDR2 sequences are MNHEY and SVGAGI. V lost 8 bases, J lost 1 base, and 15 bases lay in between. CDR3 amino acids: CASAITQASGNTIYF. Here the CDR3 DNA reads TGTGCCAGCGCAATTACCCAGGCGTCTGGAAACACCATATATTTT.

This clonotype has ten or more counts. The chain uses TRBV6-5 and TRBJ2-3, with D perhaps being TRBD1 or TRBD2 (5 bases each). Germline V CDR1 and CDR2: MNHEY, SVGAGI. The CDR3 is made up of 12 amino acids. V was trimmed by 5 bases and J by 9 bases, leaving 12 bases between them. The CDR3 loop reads CASSRIGDTQYF. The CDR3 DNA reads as TGTGCCAGCAGTCGAATCGGGGACACGCAGTATTTT.

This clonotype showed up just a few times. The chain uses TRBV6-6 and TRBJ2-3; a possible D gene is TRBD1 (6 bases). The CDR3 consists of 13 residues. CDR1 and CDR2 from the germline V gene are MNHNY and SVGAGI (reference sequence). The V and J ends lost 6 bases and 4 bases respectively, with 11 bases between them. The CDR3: CASSINRADTQYF. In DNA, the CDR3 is TGTGCCAGCAGCATAAACAGGGCAGATACGCAGTATTTT.

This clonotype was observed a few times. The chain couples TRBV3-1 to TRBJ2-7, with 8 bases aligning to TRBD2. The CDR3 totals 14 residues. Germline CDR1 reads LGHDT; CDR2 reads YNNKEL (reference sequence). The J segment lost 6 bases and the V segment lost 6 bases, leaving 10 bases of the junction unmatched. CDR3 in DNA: TGTGCCAGCAGTCGAAGCGGGGGCCCGCGCGAGCAGTACTTC. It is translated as CASSRSGGPREQYF.

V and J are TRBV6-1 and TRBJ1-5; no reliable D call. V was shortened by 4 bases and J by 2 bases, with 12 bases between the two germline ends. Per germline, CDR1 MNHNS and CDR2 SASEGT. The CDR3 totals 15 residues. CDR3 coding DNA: TGTGCCAGCAGTGTTGATTATAGTGGCAATCAGCCCCAGCATTTT. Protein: CASSVDYSGNQPQHF.